The clone carrying this T cell receptor beta chain was observed many times. TCRdb used MiXCR to reprocess the RACE reads, holding one entry per CDR3 protein. The sample lists roughly 84,000 distinct CDR3 sequences; 10% to 12% were seen once. The sample originates from a study of human T cells and chemical hapten exposure. Study-level information: The study sensitized with 2% DPC on an approximately 2 cm by approximately 2 cm patch of upper inner arm skin.

J was trimmed by 6 bases and V by 6 bases; bases with no gene match: 10. The CDR3 spans 16 residues. Time point noted: patch test 3, about 24 weeks after DPC sensitization. Noted treatment: therapeutic diphenylcyclopropenone sensitization with weekly scalp DPC. The receptor's source is a woman in her 50s with alopecia areata. Some clones in this sample may be carry-over from other donors' samples. Sample: whole blood, taken in connection with sensitization to the hapten diphenylcyclopropenone (DPC). The J gene is TRBJ2-1, the V gene TRBV12-3 or TRBV12-4; 11 bases match TRBD2. Here the CDR3 DNA reads TGTGCCAGCAGGTCCCCCGGGACTAGCGGTTTCAATGAGCAGTTCTTC. Translated, it gives CASRSPGTSGFNEQFF.